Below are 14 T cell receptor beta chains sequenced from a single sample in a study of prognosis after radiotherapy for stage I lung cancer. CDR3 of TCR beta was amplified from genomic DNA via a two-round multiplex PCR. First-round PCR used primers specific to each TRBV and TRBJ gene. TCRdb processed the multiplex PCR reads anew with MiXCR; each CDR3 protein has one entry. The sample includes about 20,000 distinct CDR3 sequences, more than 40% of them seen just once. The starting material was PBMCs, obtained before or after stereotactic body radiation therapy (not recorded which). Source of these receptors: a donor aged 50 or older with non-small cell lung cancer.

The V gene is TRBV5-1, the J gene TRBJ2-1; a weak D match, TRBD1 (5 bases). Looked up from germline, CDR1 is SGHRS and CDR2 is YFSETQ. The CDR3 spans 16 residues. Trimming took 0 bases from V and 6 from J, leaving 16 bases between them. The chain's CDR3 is CASSLEQVTRSNEQFF. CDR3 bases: TGCGCCAGCAGCTTGGAACAGGTCACCCGGAGCAATGAGCAGTTCTTC.

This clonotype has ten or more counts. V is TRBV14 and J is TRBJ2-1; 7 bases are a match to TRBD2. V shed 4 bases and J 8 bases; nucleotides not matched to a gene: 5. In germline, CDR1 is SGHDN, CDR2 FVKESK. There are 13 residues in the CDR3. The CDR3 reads CASSLQLAYEQFF. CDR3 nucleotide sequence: TGTGCCAGCAGCCTTCAACTAGCGTATGAGCAGTTCTTC.

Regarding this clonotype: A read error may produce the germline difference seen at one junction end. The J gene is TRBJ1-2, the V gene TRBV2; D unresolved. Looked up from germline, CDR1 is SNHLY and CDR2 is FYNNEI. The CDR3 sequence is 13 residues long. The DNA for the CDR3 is TGTACCAGCAGCGTCATCGGGTATGATGGCTACACCTTC. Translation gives CTSSVIGYDGYTF.

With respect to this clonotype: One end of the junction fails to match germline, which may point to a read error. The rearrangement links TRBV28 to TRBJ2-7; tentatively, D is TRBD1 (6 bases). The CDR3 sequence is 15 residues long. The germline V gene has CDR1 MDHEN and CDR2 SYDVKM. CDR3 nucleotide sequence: TGTGCCAGCATTTTAAGTCCGGACAGCTCCTACGATCAGTACTTC. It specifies CASILSPDSSYDQYF.

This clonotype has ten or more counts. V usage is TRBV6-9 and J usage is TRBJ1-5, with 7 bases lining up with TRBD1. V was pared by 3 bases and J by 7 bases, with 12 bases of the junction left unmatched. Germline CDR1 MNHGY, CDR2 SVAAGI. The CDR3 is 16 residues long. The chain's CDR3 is CASSYSKRGRRQPQHF. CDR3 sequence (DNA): TGTGCCAGCAGTTACTCGAAGAGGGGGCGCAGACAGCCCCAGCATTTT.

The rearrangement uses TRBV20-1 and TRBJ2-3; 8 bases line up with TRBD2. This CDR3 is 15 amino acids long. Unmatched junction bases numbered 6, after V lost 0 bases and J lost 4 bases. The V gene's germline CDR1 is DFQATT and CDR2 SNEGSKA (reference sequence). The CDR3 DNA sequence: TGCAGTGCTAGAGATCAGAACGGGAGGGCAGATACGCAGTATTTT. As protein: CSARDQNGRADTQYF.

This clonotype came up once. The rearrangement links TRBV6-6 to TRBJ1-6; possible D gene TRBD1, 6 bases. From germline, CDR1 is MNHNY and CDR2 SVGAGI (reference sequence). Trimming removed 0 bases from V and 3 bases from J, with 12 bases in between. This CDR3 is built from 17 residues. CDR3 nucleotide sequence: TGTGCCAGCAGTTACTCTGGACAGAGCTACTATAATTCACCCCTCCACTTT. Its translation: CASSYSGQSYYNSPLHF.

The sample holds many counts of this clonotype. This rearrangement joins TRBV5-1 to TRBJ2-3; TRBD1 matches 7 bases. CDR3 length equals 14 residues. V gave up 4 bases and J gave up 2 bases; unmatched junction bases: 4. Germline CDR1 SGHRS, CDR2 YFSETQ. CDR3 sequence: CASSTGQYTDTQYF. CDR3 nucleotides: TGCGCCAGCAGCACGGGACAGTACACAGATACGCAGTATTTT.

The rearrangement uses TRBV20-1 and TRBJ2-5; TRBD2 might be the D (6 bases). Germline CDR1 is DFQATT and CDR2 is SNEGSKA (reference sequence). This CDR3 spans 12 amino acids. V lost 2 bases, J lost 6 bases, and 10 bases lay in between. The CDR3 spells CSARLAEKTQYF. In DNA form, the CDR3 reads TGCAGTGCTAGATTAGCGGAAAAGACCCAGTACTTC.

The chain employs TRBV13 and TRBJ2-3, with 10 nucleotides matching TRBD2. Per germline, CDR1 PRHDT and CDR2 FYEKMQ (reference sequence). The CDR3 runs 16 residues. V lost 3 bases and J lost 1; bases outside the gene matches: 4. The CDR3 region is CASSFGAGGGTDTQYF. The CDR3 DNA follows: TGTGCCAGCAGCTTCGGAGCGGGAGGGGGCACAGATACGCAGTATTTT.

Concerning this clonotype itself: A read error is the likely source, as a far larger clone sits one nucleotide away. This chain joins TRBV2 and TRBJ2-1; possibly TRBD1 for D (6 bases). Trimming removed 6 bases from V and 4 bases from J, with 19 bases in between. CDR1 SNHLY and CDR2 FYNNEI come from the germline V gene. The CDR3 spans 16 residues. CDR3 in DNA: TGTGCCAGCAGCCCTATGAGTGACAGGCCTTACAATGAGCAGTTCTTC. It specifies CASSPMSDRPYNEQFF. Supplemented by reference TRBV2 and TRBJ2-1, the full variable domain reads EPEVTQTPSHQVTQMGQEVILRCVPISNHLYFYWYRQILGQKVEFLVSFYNNEISEKSEIFDDQFSVERPDGSNFTLKIRSTKLEDSAMYFCASSPMSDRPYNEQFFGPGTRLTVL.

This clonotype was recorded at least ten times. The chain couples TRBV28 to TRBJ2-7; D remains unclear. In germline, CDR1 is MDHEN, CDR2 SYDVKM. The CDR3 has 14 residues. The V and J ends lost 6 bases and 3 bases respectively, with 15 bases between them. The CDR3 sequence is CASRPRISSYEQYF. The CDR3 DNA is TGTGCCAGCAGACCGAGAATTAGCAGCTACGAGCAGTACTTC.

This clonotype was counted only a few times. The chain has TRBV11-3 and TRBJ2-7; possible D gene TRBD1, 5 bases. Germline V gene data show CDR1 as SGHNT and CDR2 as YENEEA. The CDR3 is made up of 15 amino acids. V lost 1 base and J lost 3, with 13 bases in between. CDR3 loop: CASSLAVGQIYEQYF. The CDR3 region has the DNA TGTGCCAGCAGCTTAGCGGTGGGGCAAATCTACGAGCAGTACTTC. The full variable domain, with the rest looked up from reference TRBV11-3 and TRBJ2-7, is EAGVVQSPRYKIIEKKQPVAFWCNPISGHNTLYWYLQNLGQGPELLIRYENEEAVDDSQLPKDRFSAERLKGVDSTLKIQPAELGDSAVYLCASSLAVGQIYEQYFGPGTRLTVT.

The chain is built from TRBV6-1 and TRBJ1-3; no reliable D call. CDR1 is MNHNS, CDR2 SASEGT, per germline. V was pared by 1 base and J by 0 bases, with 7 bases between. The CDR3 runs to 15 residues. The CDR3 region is CASSEEVTSGNTIYF. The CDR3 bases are TGTGCCAGCAGTGAAGAGGTGACCTCTGGAAACACCATATATTTT.